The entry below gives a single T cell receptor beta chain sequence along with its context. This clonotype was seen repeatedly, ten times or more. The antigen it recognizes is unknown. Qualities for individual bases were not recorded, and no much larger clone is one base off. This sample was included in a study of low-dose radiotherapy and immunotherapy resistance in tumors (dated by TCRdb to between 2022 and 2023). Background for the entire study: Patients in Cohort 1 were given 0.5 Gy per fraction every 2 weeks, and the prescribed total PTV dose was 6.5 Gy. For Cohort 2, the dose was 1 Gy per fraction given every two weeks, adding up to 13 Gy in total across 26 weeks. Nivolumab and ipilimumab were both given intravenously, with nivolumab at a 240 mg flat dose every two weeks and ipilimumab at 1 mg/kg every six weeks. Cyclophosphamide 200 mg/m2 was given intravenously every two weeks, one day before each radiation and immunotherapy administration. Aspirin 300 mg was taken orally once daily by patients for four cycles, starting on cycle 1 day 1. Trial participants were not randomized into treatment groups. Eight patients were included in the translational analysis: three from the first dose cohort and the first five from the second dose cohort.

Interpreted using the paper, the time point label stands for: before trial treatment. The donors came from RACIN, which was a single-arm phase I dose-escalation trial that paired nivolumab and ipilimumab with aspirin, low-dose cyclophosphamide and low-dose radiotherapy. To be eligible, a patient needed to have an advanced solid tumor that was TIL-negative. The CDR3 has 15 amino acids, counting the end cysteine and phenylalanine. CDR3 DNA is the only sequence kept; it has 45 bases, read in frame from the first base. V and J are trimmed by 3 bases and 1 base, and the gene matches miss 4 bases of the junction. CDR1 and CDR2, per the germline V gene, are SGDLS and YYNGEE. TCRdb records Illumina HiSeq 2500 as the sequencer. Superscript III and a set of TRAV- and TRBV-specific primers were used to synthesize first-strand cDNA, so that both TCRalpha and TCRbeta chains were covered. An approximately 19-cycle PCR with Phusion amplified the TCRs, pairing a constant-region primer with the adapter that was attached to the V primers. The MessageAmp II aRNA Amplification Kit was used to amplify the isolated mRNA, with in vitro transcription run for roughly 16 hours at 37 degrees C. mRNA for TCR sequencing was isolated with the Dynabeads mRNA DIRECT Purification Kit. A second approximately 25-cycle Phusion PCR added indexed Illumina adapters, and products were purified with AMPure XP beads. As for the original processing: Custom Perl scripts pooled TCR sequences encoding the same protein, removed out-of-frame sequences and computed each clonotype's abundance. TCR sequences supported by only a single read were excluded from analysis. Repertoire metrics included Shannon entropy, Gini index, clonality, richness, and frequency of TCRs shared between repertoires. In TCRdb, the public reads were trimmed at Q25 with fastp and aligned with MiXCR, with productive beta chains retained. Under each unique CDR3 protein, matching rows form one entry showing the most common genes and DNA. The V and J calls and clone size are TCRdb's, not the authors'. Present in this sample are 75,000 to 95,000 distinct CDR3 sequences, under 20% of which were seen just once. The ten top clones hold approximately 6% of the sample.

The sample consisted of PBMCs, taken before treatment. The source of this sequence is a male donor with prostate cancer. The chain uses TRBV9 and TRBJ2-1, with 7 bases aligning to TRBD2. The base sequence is TGTGCCAGCAGCGCCGGACTAGGTTCCTACAATGAGCAGTTCTTC. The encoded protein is CASSAGLGSYNEQFF.